The next 22 T cell receptor beta chains were all read from a single sample in a study of T cells in Graves' hyperthyroidism and ophthalmopathy (dated by TCRdb to the late 2010s). Libraries came from multiplex PCR. The instrument was an Illumina HiSeq 2000. The TCR beta CDR3 regions were amplified from RNA transcripts. For the first round of RT-PCR on the TCR CDR3, the HTBI primer set was used together with the Qiagen OneStep RT-PCR kit. TCRdb trimmed public reads at Q25 via fastp, called clones via MiXCR and kept in-frame beta chains. Rows with one shared CDR3 protein collapse into an entry with the most common genes and DNA. The sample records 340,000 or so distinct CDR3 sequences, roughly 18% of which are singletons. The ten largest clones add up to approximately 49% of the sample. Sequencing was carried out using blood. Receptor source: a woman aged 45-65 years with Graves' hyperthyroidism.

The rearrangement links TRBV12-3 or TRBV12-4 to TRBJ2-2; the match to TRBD2 covers 7 bases. The CDR3 length is 16 residues. V shed 3 bases, J shed 6 bases, and the junction held 10 bases outside the gene matches. CDR3 in amino acids: CASSFGGSGVSGELFF. The CDR3 nucleotides read TGTGCCAGCAGTTTTGGGGGGAGCGGGGTTTCCGGGGAGCTGTTTTTT.

This clonotype was seen ten or more times. The CDR3 spells CASSSGGKSETQYF. The CDR3 DNA sequence: TGTGCCAGCAGTTCGGGGGGCAAATCCGAGACCCAGTACTTC. The chain combines TRBV12-3 or TRBV12-4 with TRBJ2-5, with D possibly matching TRBD2 (7 bases). The CDR3 is 14 amino acids. V dropped 4 bases and J dropped 5 bases, with 14 bases sitting between them.

This clonotype was recorded at least ten times. This chain joins TRBV3-1 and TRBJ1-3; D ambiguous. In germline, CDR1 is LGHDT, CDR2 YNNKEL (reference sequence). The CDR3 has 14 amino acids. V lost 0 bases and J lost 2, with 5 bases in between. The CDR3 sequence is CASSQDLPGNTIYF. The CDR3, as DNA: TGTGCCAGCAGCCAAGATCTACCTGGAAACACCATATATTTT.

There are a few counts of this clonotype. The rearrangement links TRBV20-1 to TRBJ1-5; 12 nucleotides match TRBD1. This CDR3 contains 13 residues. Germline lookup yields CDR1 DFQATT and CDR2 SNEGSKA (reference sequence). The J segment lost 6 bases and the V segment lost 5 bases, leaving 2 bases of the junction unmatched. The DNA of the CDR3 is TGCAGTGCTGGGACAGGGGGCGGTCAGCCCCAGCATTTT. Its translation: CSAGTGGGQPQHF.

Comment on this clonotype: One end of the junction fails to match germline, which may point to a read error. The CDR3 nucleotides read TGTGCCAGCAGTTACTCCTTGCGCCTCTACAATGAGCAGTCCTTC. Translating it yields CASSYSLRLYNEQSF. The genes are TRBV6-2 or TRBV6-3 and TRBJ2-1, with D unclear. Germline CDR1 and CDR2: MNHEY and SVGEGT. This CDR3 has 15 residues.

This clonotype was seen many times. The chain is built from TRBV28 and TRBJ1-2; D gene uncertain. The CDR3 is made up of 12 amino acids. Germline V CDR1 and CDR2: MDHEN, SYDVKM. V was clipped by 4 bases and J by 8 bases, with 11 bases between them. The CDR3 sequence: CASSSATVGYTF. The DNA for the CDR3 is TGTGCCAGCAGTTCCGCCACAGTCGGCTACACCTTC.

The chain carries TRBV5-1 and TRBJ2-3; 8 bases are shared with TRBD2. Trimming at V came to 4 bases and at J to 0 bases, leaving 13 bases not matched to a gene. The CDR3 is 18 residues long. From germline, CDR1 is SGHRS and CDR2 YFSETQ. The CDR3 is CASSPGGVFTPSTDTQYF. DNA for the CDR3: TGCGCCAGCAGCCCGGGGGGGGTATTTACTCCTAGCACAGATACGCAGTATTTT.

As for this clonotype: A clone one base away is much larger, so this may be a read error. The V gene is TRBV11-3, the J gene TRBJ1-1; D perhaps matches TRBD1 (5 bases). The CDR3 has 13 residues. Trimming took off 8 bases at V and 3 bases at J, with 13 bases between the two ends. CDR1 SGHNT and CDR2 YENEEA come from the germline V gene. The CDR3 coding sequence is TGTGCCAGCGGAGTTGGGGCTCACACTGAAGCTTTCTTT. Its translation: CASGVGAHTEAFF.

This clonotype was seen only a few times. V is TRBV19 and J is TRBJ1-2; D is unresolved. The CDR3 covers 11 residues. V was cut by 6 bases and J by 8 bases, with 10 bases left in between. Germline V gene sequence: CDR1 LNHDA, CDR2 SQIVND (reference sequence). The CDR3 spells CASSLAGGYTF. CDR3 nucleotide sequence: TGTGCCAGTAGCCTCGCAGGCGGCTACACCTTC.

This clonotype turned up a few times. A much larger clone lies a single base off, so this may be a read error. The conserved phenylalanine or tryptophan normally closing the CDR3 is absent here, so this likely arose from a read error. V gene TRBV11-2 combines with J gene TRBJ2-7; the match to TRBD2 covers 13 bases. Trimming cost V 1 base and J 3 bases; bases outside gene matches: 0. Germline CDR1 is SGHAT and CDR2 is FQNNGV. CDR3 size: 15 residues. CDR3 protein: CASSLGLAGGYEQYL. In DNA, the CDR3 is TGTGCCAGCAGCTTAGGACTAGCGGGAGGCTACGAGCAGTACCTC.

This clonotype has a count of ten or more. The chain uses TRBV6-1 and TRBJ2-1, with TRBD2 matching 12 bases. This CDR3 region has 16 residues. The germline CDR1 and CDR2 sequences are MNHNS and SASEGT. Unmatched junction bases numbered 8, after V lost 2 bases and J lost 9 bases. CDR3 nucleotides: TGTGCCAGCAGTGAACGGGAACTAGCGGGAGGAGGTGAGCAGTTCTTC. Translating gives CASSERELAGGGEQFF.

This clonotype was recorded at least ten times. This chain joins TRBV5-5 and TRBJ1-2, with D tentatively TRBD1 (6 bases). CDR3 length equals 14 residues. Germline CDR1 is SGHKS and CDR2 is YYEKEE (reference sequence). V was pared by 4 bases and J by 2 bases, with 12 bases between. Here the CDR3 DNA reads TGTGCCAGCAGCCCGACAGGCCCCAACTATGGCTACACCTTC. Translating gives CASSPTGPNYGYTF.

This clonotype was seen at least ten times. V and J are TRBV6-1 and TRBJ2-1, with D possibly matching TRBD1 (6 bases). Germline assignment: CDR1 MNHNS and CDR2 SASEGT. V lost 5 bases to trimming and J lost 6 bases, with 14 bases between them. The CDR3 is made up of 14 amino acids. DNA for the CDR3: TGTGCCAGCAGTTCAACAGGGTCTATCAATGAGCAGTTCTTC. Amino acid sequence: CASSSTGSINEQFF.

The chain combines TRBV6-2 or TRBV6-3 with TRBJ1-6; D is perhaps TRBD1 (5 bases). The CDR3 consists of 15 residues. The V gene's germline CDR1 is MNHEY and CDR2 SVGEGT. Deletions cut 0 bases from V and 11 bases from J, with 14 bases between. The CDR3 reads CASSYSGRRDPPLHF. CDR3 sequence (DNA): TGTGCCAGCAGTTACTCGGGACGGAGGGATCCACCCCTCCACTTT.

A note on this clonotype: This likely comes from a read error, as the CDR3 has no conserved phenylalanine or tryptophan at its end. Written as DNA, the CDR3 is TGCAGTGCTAGGAAACTTGGACAGGACGCTAACTATGGCTACACCCTC. Protein product: CSARKLGQDANYGYTL. The V and J genes are TRBV20-1 and TRBJ1-2; 7 positions agree with TRBD1. CDR3 length equals 16 residues. V gave up 3 bases and J gave up 0 bases; unmatched junction bases: 10. CDR1 is DFQATT, CDR2 SNEGSKA, per germline (reference sequence).

The chain links TRBV12-3 or TRBV12-4 to TRBJ2-2; a weak D match, TRBD2 (6 bases). The CDR3 consists of 15 residues. The ends were cut back, 6 bases at V and 5 bases at J, with 16 bases in the middle. CDR3 nucleotides: TGTGCCAGCAGCCTCGGAGGGGTGAAGACCGGGGAGCTGTTTTTT. This translates into CASSLGGVKTGELFF.

The table lists this clonotype with a few counts. V is TRBV20-1 and J is TRBJ1-1; D gene ambiguous. The CDR3 is made up of 13 amino acids. The germline V and J ends were trimmed by 7 bases and 5 bases, with 17 bases remaining between them. Per the germline V gene, CDR1 is DFQATT and CDR2 is SNEGSKA (reference sequence). This CDR3 is CSGVGARGTEAFF. In nucleotides, the CDR3 is TGCAGTGGGGTGGGAGCCCGGGGTACTGAAGCTTTCTTT.

This clonotype was observed at least ten times. The chain joins TRBV12-5 to TRBJ1-1; D might be TRBD1 (5 bases). Trimming pared 8 bases from V and 5 bases from J, leaving 15 bases between. Germline CDR1 and CDR2: LGHNT and FRNRAP. The CDR3 has 13 residues. CDR3 sequence (DNA): TGTGCTAGTTCCCCTCCCGGGGGAACTGAAGCTTTCTTT. Its translation: CASSPPGGTEAFF.

This chain uses TRBV7-9 with TRBJ2-3; 7 nucleotides line up with TRBD1. V trimming: 6 bases; J trimming: 2 bases; junction bases outside the gene matches: 5. Germline lookup yields CDR1 SEHNR and CDR2 FQNEAQ (reference sequence). The CDR3 has 14 amino acids. CDR3 region: CASSWGQHTDTQYF. CDR3 bases: TGTGCCAGCAGTTGGGGACAGCACACAGATACGCAGTATTTT. The full variable domain, with the rest looked up from reference TRBV7-9 and TRBJ2-3, is DTGVSQNPRHKITKRGQNVTFRCDPISEHNRLYWYRQTLGQGPEFLTYFQNEAQLEKSRLLSDRFSAERPKGSFSTLEIQRTEQGDSAMYLCASSWGQHTDTQYFGPGTRLTVL.

This clonotype was found a few times. This chain connects TRBV20-1 to TRBJ2-1; 7 bases are a match to TRBD2. Unmatched junction bases numbered 11, after V lost 0 bases and J lost 6 bases. Germline loops: CDR1 DFQATT, CDR2 SNEGSKA (reference sequence). This CDR3 has 16 residues. Written as DNA, the CDR3 is TGCAGTGCTAGAGATGGTGCGGGGGATAGATTCAATGAGCAGTTCTTC. Encoded protein: CSARDGAGDRFNEQFF.

The V and J genes are TRBV30 and TRBJ2-1; maybe TRBD2 (7 bases). Looked up from germline, CDR1 is GTSNPN and CDR2 is SVGIG (reference sequence). The V end was cut by 3 bases, the J end by 9 bases, with 12 bases between. The CDR3 covers 12 residues. This CDR3 is CAWSLGGAEQFF. Written as DNA, the CDR3 is TGTGCCTGGAGCCTAGGGGGGGCTGAGCAGTTCTTC.

This clonotype was seen repeatedly, ten times or more. The chain employs TRBV28 and TRBJ2-6; a weak D match, TRBD2 (5 bases). The CDR3 totals 14 residues. V lost 6 bases, J lost 4 bases, and 10 bases lay in between. Germline V gives CDR1 MDHEN, CDR2 SYDVKM. The CDR3 loop is CASREALGANVLTF. DNA of the CDR3: TGTGCCAGCAGGGAGGCCCTCGGGGCCAACGTCCTGACTTTC. Looking up the rest from reference TRBV28 and TRBJ2-6 gives the full variable domain: DVKVTQSSRYLVKRTGEKVFLECVQDMDHENMFWYRQDPGLGLRLIYFSYDVKMKEKGDIPEGYSVSREKKERFSLILESASTNQTSMYLCASREALGANVLTFGAGSRLTVL.